This T cell receptor (beta chain) was profiled in a study of molecular identifiers for immune sequencing clone quantification. The CDR3 runs to 15 residues. CDR1 is GTSNPN, CDR2 SVGIG, per germline (reference sequence). Trimming at V came to 2 bases and at J to 4 bases, leaving 7 bases not matched to a gene. Study-level findings and limits: Clones exceeding 20 RNA copies carried over 98% of effector molecules but under 1% of naive-cell molecules. Identical TCR molecules that share a barcode could lead to an underestimation of highly expanded clone sizes.

Source material for naive CD8 libraries was roughly 20,000 to 1,000,000 sorted cells, with 10%, 30% or 50% RNA. This clonotype was seen many times. Its target is unknown. Bulk TCR library preparation followed previously described methods with listed TCR primers. TCRdb analysed the PCR reads with MiXCR anew, one entry per CDR3 protein. Of around 40,000 distinct CDR3 sequences detected, about 18% appear once; the ten largest clones hold approximately 1.1%. The gene calls are TRBV30 and TRBJ1-2, with 10 positions matching TRBD1. The receptor comes from a human donor in good health. Some libraries in this study had Jurkat cell RNA spiked in. Sequenced input: naive CD8+ T cells from blood, with Jurkat cell RNA spiked in. Subset defined: FACS-sorted CD8+CD4-CCR7+CD45RA+ naive T cells. CDR3 in amino acids: CAWSTPGTGVYGYTF. For the CDR3, the DNA is TGTGCCTGGAGTACACCCGGGACAGGGGTCTATGGCTACACCTTC.